This is a list of T cell receptor beta chains from one sample in a study of response to subunit inactivated influenza vaccine. TCRdb analysed the RT-PCR reads with MiXCR anew, one entry per CDR3 protein. The sample holds over 750,000 distinct CDR3 sequences, 21% seen once. The starting material was PBMCs from blood, obtained around 5 days after vaccination. Receptors originate from a man over 45 who received an inactivated influenza vaccine. CDR3s include the opening cysteine and the closing phenylalanine or tryptophan. D genes are given only for firm matches. The size entry is marked missing in some rows and otherwise reads once, few, many or a size class.

D gene	V gene	clone size	J gene	CDR3 protein	CDR3 DNA
.	TRBV7-8	.	TRBJ2-7	CASSALPRQAYEQYF	TGTGCCAGCAGCGCCCTCCCGAGACAGGCCTACGAGCAGTACTTC
TRBD2	TRBV20-1	.	TRBJ2-1	CSARVSLAGERGEQFF	TGCAGTGCTAGAGTATCACTAGCGGGAGAAAGGGGTGAGCAGTTCTTC
.	TRBV30	.	TRBJ1-6	CAWSGQSSPLHF	TGTGCCTGGAGCGGACAGTCTTCACCCCTCCACTTT
.	TRBV7-6	.	TRBJ2-1	CASSPGFSSYNEQFF	TGTGCCAGCAGCCCGGGTTTCAGCTCCTACAATGAGCAGTTCTTC
TRBD2	TRBV20-1	.	TRBJ2-7	CSARGASGSYEQYF	TGCAGTGCTAGAGGGGCTAGCGGGAGCTACGAGCAGTACTTC
TRBD1	TRBV9	.	TRBJ2-1	CASSVGDRGIFDEQFF	TGTGCCAGCAGCGTAGGCGACAGGGGAATTTTCGATGAGCAGTTCTTC
TRBD2	TRBV6-5	.	TRBJ2-7	CASSYREGQTYEQYF	TGTGCCAGCAGTTACCGGGAGGGTCAGACCTACGAGCAGTACTTC
.	TRBV5-1	.	TRBJ2-7	CASSLGLDGYEQYF	TGCGCCAGCAGCTTGGGACTAGATGGGTACGAGCAGTACTTC
.	TRBV4-3	few	TRBJ2-7	CASSQEFWKDPYEQYF	TGCGCCAGCAGCCAAGAATTTTGGAAGGACCCCTACGAGCAGTACTTC
.	TRBV27	many	TRBJ1-1	CASSLSGTANTEAFF	TGTGCCAGCAGTTTGTCCGGCACAGCCAACACTGAAGCTTTCTTT
.	TRBV7-2	few	TRBJ2-7	CASSFFGQGGNEQYF	TGTGCCAGCAGCTTTTTCGGGCAAGGGGGAAACGAGCAGTACTTC
TRBD1	TRBV7-2	many	TRBJ1-6	CASSLVGTDRRSPLHF	TGTGCCAGCAGCTTAGTCGGGACGGACAGGAGATCACCCCTCCACTTT
TRBD1	TRBV6-1	few	TRBJ2-2	CASGVGQANTGELFF	TGTGCCAGCGGTGTAGGACAGGCGAACACCGGGGAGCTGTTTTTT
TRBD2	TRBV5-1	few	TRBJ2-5	CASTHGTSGQETQYF	TGCGCCAGCACCCACGGGACTAGCGGCCAAGAGACCCAGTACTTC
TRBD2	TRBV28	many	TRBJ2-7	CASSLYPRGTTYEQYF	TGTGCCAGCAGTTTATATCCGCGGGGGACTACCTACGAGCAGTACTTC
TRBD2	TRBV24-1	few	TRBJ2-1	CATSDSTSGGSNEQFF	TGTGCCACCAGTGATTCCACTAGCGGGGGTTCCAATGAGCAGTTCTTC
.	TRBV10-3	.	TRBJ2-1	CAISEGAYNEQFF	TGTGCCATCAGTGAGGGGGCGTATAATGAGCAGTTCTTC
.	TRBV28	few	TRBJ2-7	CASSLPPTGTYEQYF	TGTGCCAGCAGTTTACCCCCGACAGGTACCTACGAGCAGTACTTC
.	TRBV7-2	.	TRBJ2-7	CASSFSPGTGEQYF	TGTGCCAGCAGCTTCTCTCCCGGGACGGGGGAGCAGTACTTC
.	TRBV7-2	.	TRBJ1-1	CASRFGSLGMNTEAFF	TGTGCCAGCCGATTCGGGTCCCTTGGAATGAACACTGAAGCTTTCTTT
TRBD2	TRBV5-1	few	TRBJ2-3	CASSLAELAGAFTDTQYF	TGCGCCAGCAGCTTGGCCGAACTAGCGGGGGCATTCACAGATACGCAGTATTTT
.	TRBV21-1	.	TRBJ2-7	CASSLLGHGGHEQYF	TGTGCCAGCAGCCTCCTTGGTCACGGCGGCCACGAGCAGTACTTC
.	TRBV5-5	.	TRBJ2-1	CASSTTFNEQFF	TGTGCCAGCAGCACGACCTTCAATGAGCAGTTCTTC
.	TRBV5-6	.	TRBJ1-4	CASSWAGGEKLFF	TGTGCCAGCAGCTGGGCAGGTGGGGAAAAACTGTTTTTT
.	TRBV5-1	many	TRBJ2-1	CASSLLAEQFF	TGCGCCAGCAGCTTGTTGGCTGAGCAGTTCTTC
.	TRBV2	few	TRBJ2-5	CASSLQGGVETQYF	TGTGCCAGCAGTCTCCAGGGAGGTGTGGAGACCCAGTACTTC
TRBD2	TRBV7-2	.	TRBJ2-3	CASSLVGTSGSGDTQYF	TGTGCCAGCAGCTTAGTTGGAACTAGCGGGAGTGGGGATACGCAGTATTTT
TRBD2	TRBV3-1	.	TRBJ2-1	CASSSLAGIYNEQFF	TGTGCCAGCAGCTCCCTAGCGGGAATTTACAATGAGCAGTTCTTC
TRBD1	TRBV6-1	few	TRBJ1-2	CASRGGTDYGYTF	TGTGCCAGCAGGGGGGGGACAGACTATGGCTACACCTTC
.	TRBV10-3	.	TRBJ2-7	CAISGDGGSSEQYF	TGTGCCATCAGTGGGGATGGGGGCAGTTCCGAGCAGTACTTC
.	TRBV24-1	.	TRBJ2-5	CATSDSRQTQETQYF	TGTGCCACCAGTGATTCTAGGCAGACCCAAGAGACCCAGTACTTC
.	TRBV29-1	.	TRBJ2-7	CSVEATESPYEQYF	TGCAGCGTTGAGGCCACTGAGTCTCCCTACGAGCAGTACTTC
TRBD1	TRBV6-1	few	TRBJ2-7	CASSLQQGAATYEQYF	TGTGCCAGCAGTCTCCAACAGGGGGCGGCGACCTACGAGCAGTACTTC
TRBD1	TRBV20-1	many	TRBJ1-5	CSARGQGAGQPQHF	TGCAGTGCTAGAGGACAGGGAGCGGGTCAGCCCCAGCATTTT
.	TRBV6-1	.	TRBJ2-2	CASPKGDRGTGELFF	TGTGCCAGCCCTAAGGGAGACCGGGGCACCGGGGAGCTGTTTTTT
.	TRBV5-1	.	TRBJ1-1	CASSLANRVGTEAFF	TGCGCCAGCAGCTTGGCCAACAGGGTGGGAACTGAAGCTTTCTTT
TRBD1	TRBV12-3/TRBV12-4	many	TRBJ1-2	CASSDSQGVFGYTF	TGTGCCAGCAGTGATTCCCAGGGGGTCTTTGGCTACACCTTC
.	TRBV7-8	.	TRBJ1-4	CASSPIRTEPREKLFF	TGTGCCAGCAGCCCGATTCGGACAGAACCTCGTGAAAAACTGTTTTTT
TRBD2	TRBV12-3/TRBV12-4	few	TRBJ2-1	CASRLSGGNEQFF	TGTGCCAGCAGACTTAGCGGGGGGAATGAGCAGTTCTTC
TRBD1	TRBV13	.	TRBJ2-3	CASSPPEPGQGRSDTQYF	TGTGCCAGCAGCCCCCCGGAGCCGGGACAGGGAAGATCAGATACGCAGTATTTT
.	TRBV6-1	.	TRBJ1-4	CASSPKGGGEKLFF	TGTGCCAGCAGCCCTAAGGGGGGAGGTGAAAAACTGTTTTTT
TRBD1	TRBV7-2	few	TRBJ2-7	CASSSDRDRAYEQYF	TGTGCCAGCAGCTCAGACCGGGACAGGGCCTACGAGCAGTACTTC
.	TRBV4-3	few	TRBJ1-6	CASSQDVQNNSPLHF	TGCGCCAGCAGCCAAGACGTACAGAATAATTCACCCCTCCACTTT
.	TRBV29-1	many	TRBJ2-2	CSVVGKAGELFF	TGCAGCGTTGTTGGAAAGGCCGGGGAGCTGTTTTTT
TRBD2	TRBV5-4	.	TRBJ2-1	CASSFGAAGGNEQFF	TGTGCCAGCAGCTTCGGGGCGGCGGGGGGGAATGAGCAGTTCTTC
.	TRBV20-1	.	TRBJ2-2	CSAKAGRSGGELFF	TGCAGTGCTAAGGCCGGGAGATCCGGCGGGGAGCTGTTTTTT
.	TRBV13	.	TRBJ2-1	CASSLLGGGLLNEQFF	TGTGCCAGCAGCTTGCTGGGGGGGGGCCTCCTCAATGAGCAGTTCTTC
.	TRBV6-5	few	TRBJ1-2	CASSPGESGYTF	TGTGCCAGCAGTCCCGGGGAGAGTGGCTACACCTTC
.	TRBV20-1	many	TRBJ2-7	CSARVATHSYEQYF	TGCAGTGCTAGAGTTGCTACACACTCCTACGAGCAGTACTTC
.	TRBV28	.	TRBJ2-7	CASRALRTYEQYF	TGTGCCAGCAGGGCTTTGCGTACCTACGAGCAGTACTTC
.	TRBV7-6	few	TRBJ2-7	CASSLGGRAGEQYF	TGTGCCAGCAGCTTAGGCGGCAGGGCTGGAGAGCAGTACTTC
TRBD2	TRBV11-3	.	TRBJ2-1	CASSAAPGTTNEQFF	TGTGCCAGCAGCGCTGCCCCCGGGACTACCAATGAGCAGTTCTTC